This entry concerns a single TCR beta chain. Antigen specificity is unknown. This specimen comes from a study of T cells after yellow fever vaccination. Study summary: Each low-cell-number fraction was prepared by means of SMART-Seq v4 Ultra Low Input. Whole-study findings and limits: Only a small proportion of the clonotypes turned up in both the CD4 and the CD8 compartments, likely arising from convergent recombination. The secondary response was weaker but peaked faster, day 5 versus 15.

The CDR3 runs 15 residues. The V gene's germline CDR1 is DFQATT and CDR2 SNEGSKA (reference sequence). The V gene lost 3 bases and the J gene lost 4 bases, with 15 bases spanning the gap. A 5'RACE template-switching step, the method used to make TCR cDNA, added a universal primer site and UMIs. TCRdb recomputed calls from the 5' RACE reads with MiXCR, one row per CDR3 protein. The sample lists approximately 180,000 distinct CDR3 sequences; approximately 6.2% were seen once. The TCR comes from a man aged 18 to 29 who received the YFV17D yellow fever vaccine. The J gene is TRBJ2-2, the V gene TRBV20-1, with TRBD2 as a possible D gene (6 bases). The specimen comprised CD4+ T cells sorted from PBMCs, sampled on the day of the first yellow fever vaccination. CDR3 coding DNA: TGCAGTGCTAGGGTGGGAGGCCTCATCACCGGGGAGCTGTTTTTT. Translation: CSARVGGLITGELFF.